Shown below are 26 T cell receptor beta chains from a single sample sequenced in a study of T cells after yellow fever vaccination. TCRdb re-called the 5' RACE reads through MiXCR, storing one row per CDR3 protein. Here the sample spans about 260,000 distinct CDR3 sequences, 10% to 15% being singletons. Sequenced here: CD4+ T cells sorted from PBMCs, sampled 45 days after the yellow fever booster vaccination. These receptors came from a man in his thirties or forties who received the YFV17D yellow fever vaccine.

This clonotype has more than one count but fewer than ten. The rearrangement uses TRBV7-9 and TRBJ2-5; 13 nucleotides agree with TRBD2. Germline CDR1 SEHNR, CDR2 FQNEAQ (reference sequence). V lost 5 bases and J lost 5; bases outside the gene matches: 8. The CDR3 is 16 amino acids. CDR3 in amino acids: CASSGGLAGVGETQYF. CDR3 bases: TGTGCCAGCAGCGGAGGACTAGCGGGAGTGGGGGAGACCCAGTACTTC.

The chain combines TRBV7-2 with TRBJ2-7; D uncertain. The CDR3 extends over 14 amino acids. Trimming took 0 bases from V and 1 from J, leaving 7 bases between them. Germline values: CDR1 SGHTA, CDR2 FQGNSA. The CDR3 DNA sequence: TGTGCCAGCAGCTTAGCTAAGTCATCCTACGAGCAGTACTTC. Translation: CASSLAKSSYEQYF.

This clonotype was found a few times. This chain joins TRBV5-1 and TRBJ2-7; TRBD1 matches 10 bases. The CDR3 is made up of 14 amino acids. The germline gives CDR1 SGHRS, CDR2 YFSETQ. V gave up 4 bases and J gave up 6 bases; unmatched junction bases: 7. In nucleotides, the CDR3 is TGCGCCAGCAGCAGACCGGGACAGGGGAGCGAGCAGTACTTC. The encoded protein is CASSRPGQGSEQYF.

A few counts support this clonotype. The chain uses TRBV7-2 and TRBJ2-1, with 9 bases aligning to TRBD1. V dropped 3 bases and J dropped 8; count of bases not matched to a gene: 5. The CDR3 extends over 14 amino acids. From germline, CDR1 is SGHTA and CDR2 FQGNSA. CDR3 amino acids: CASSLGQGRHEQFF. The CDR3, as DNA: TGTGCCAGCAGCTTGGGACAGGGTCGCCATGAGCAGTTCTTC.

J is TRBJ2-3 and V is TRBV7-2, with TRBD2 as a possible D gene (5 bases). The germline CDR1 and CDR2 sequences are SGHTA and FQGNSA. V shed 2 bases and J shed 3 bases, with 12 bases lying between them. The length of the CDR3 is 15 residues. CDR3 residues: CASSLMVGETDTQYF. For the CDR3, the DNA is TGTGCCAGCAGCTTAATGGTCGGGGAAACAGATACGCAGTATTTT.

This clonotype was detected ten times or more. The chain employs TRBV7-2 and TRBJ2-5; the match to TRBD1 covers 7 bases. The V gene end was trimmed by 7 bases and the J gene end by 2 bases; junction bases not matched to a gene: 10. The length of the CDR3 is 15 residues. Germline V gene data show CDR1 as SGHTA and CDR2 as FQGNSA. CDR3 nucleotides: TGTGCCAGCACCCTCGGGGACAGAACACAAGAGACCCAGTACTTC. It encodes CASTLGDRTQETQYF.

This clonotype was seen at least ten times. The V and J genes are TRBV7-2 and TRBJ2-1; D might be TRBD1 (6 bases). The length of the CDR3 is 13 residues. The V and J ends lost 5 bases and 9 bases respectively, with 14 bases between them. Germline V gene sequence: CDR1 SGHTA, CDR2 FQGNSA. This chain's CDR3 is CASSIKQGSEQFF. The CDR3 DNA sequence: TGTGCCAGCAGCATCAAACAGGGAAGTGAGCAGTTCTTC. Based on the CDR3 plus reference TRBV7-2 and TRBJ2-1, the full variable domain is GAGVSQSPSNKVTEKGKDVELRCDPISGHTALYWYRQSLGQGLEFLIYFQGNSAPDKSGLPSDRFSAERTGGSVSTLTIQRTQQEDSAVYLCASSIKQGSEQFFGPGTRLTVL.

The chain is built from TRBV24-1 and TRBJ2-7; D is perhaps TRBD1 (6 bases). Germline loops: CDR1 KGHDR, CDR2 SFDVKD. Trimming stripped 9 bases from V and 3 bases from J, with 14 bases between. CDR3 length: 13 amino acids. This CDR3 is CATEETGHYEQYF. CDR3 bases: TGTGCCACCGAGGAGACAGGCCACTACGAGCAGTACTTC.

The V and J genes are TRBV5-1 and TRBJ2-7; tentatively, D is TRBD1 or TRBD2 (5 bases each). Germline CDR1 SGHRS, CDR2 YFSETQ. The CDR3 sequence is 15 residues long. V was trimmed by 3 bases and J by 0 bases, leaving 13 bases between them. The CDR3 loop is CASSSPVGVSYEQYF. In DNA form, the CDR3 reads TGCGCCAGCAGCTCCCCTGTGGGGGTCTCCTACGAGCAGTACTTC. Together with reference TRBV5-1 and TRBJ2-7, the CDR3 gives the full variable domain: KAGVTQTPRYLIKTRGQQVTLSCSPISGHRSVSWYQQTPGQGLQFLFEYFSETQRNKGNFPGRFSGRQFSNSRSEMNVSTLELGDSALYLCASSSPVGVSYEQYFGPGTRLTVT.

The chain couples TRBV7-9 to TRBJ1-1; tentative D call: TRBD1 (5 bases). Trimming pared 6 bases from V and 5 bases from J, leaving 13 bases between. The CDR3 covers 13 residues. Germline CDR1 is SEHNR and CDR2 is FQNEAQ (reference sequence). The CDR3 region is CASSRNPGTEAFF. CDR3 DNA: TGTGCCAGCAGTCGCAACCCAGGGACTGAAGCTTTCTTT.

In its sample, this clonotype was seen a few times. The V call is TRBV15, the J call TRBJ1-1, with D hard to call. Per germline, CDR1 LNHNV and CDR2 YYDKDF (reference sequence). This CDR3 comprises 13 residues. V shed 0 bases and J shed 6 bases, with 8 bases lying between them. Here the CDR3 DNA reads TGTGCCACCAGCAGAGATCAAGGCGCTGAAGCTTTCTTT. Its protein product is CATSRDQGAEAFF.

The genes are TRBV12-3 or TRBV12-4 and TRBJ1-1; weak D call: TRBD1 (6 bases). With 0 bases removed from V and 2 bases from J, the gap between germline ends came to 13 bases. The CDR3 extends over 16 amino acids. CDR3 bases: TGTGCCAGCAGTTTAGCTTTCTACAGGGAAAACACTGAAGCTTTCTTT. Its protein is CASSLAFYRENTEAFF.

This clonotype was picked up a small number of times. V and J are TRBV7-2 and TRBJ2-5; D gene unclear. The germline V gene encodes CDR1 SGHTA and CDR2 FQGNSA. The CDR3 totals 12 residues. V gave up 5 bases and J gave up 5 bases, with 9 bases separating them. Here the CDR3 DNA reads TGTGCCAGCAGCGCGGTGGGGGAGACCCAGTACTTC. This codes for CASSAVGETQYF. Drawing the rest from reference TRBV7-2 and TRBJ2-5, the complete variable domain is GAGVSQSPSNKVTEKGKDVELRCDPISGHTALYWYRQSLGQGLEFLIYFQGNSAPDKSGLPSDRFSAERTGGSVSTLTIQRTQQEDSAVYLCASSAVGETQYFGPGTRLLVL.

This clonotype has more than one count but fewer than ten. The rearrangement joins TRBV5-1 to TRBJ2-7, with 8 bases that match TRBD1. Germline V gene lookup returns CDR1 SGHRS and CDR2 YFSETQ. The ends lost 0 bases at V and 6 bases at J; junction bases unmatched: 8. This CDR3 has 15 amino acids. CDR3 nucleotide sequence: TGCGCCAGCAGCTTGGAGGCAGGGGGCTTCGTCGAGCAGTACTTC. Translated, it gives CASSLEAGGFVEQYF.

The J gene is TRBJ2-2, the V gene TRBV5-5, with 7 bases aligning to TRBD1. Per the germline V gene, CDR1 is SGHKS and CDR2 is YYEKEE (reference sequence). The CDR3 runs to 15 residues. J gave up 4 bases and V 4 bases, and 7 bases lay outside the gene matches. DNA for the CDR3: TGTGCCAGCAGCATCTTGGGACAGACCACCGGGGAGCTGTTTTTT. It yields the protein CASSILGQTTGELFF.

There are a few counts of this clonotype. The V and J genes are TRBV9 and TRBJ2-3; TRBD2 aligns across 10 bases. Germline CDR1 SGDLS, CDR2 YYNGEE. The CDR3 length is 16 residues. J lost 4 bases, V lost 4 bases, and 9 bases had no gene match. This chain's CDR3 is CASSTRSGRAADTQYF. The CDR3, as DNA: TGTGCCAGCAGCACCCGGAGCGGGAGGGCCGCAGATACGCAGTATTTT.

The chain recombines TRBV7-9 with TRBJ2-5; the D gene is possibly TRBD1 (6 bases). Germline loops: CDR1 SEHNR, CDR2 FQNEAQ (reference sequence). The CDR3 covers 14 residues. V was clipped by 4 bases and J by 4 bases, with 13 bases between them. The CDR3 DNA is TGTGCCAGCAGCTCCCTAGACAGGCCAGAGACCCAGTACTTC. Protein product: CASSSLDRPETQYF.

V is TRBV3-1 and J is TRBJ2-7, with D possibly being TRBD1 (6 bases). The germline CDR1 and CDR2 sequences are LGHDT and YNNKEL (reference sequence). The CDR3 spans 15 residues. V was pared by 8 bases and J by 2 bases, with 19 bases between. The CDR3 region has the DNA TGTGCCAGCTGCCCAGTTACAGGGTACGCCTACGAGCAGTACTTC. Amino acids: CASCPVTGYAYEQYF.

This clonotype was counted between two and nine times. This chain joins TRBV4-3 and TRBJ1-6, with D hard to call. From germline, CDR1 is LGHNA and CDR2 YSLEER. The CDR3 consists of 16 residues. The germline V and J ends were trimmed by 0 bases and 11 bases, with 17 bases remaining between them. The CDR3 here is CASSQDLSARPTPLHF. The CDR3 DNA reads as TGCGCCAGCAGCCAAGACCTCTCGGCAAGACCAACACCCCTCCACTTT.

DNA of the CDR3: TGCGCCAGCAGTGGCGGGGGCCCCTACAATGAGCAGTTCTTC. Protein sequence: CASSGGGPYNEQFF. The chain has TRBV10-2 and TRBJ2-1; perhaps TRBD2 as D (7 bases). With 4 bases removed from V and 2 bases from J, the gap between germline ends came to 9 bases. Germline V CDR1 and CDR2: WSHSY, SAAADI. The CDR3 covers 14 residues.

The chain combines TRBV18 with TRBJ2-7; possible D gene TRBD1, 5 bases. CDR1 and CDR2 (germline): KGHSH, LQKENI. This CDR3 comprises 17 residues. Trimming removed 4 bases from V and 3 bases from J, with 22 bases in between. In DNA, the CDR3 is TGTGCCAGCTCACTCGCAGTTTCAGGGTTAATCGGCTACGAGCAGTACTTC. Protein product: CASSLAVSGLIGYEQYF.

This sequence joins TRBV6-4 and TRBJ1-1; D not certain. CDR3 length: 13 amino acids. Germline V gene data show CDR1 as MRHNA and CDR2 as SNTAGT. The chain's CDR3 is CVLPAATNTEAFF. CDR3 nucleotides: TGTGTCCTACCCGCGGCGACGAACACTGAAGCTTTCTTT.

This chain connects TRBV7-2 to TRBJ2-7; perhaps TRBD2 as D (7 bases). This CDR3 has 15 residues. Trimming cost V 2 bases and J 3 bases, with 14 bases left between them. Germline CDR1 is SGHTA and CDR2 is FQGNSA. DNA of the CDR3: TGTGCCAGCAGCTTAAGGGGAGGGGGTTTCTACGAGCAGTACTTC. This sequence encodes CASSLRGGGFYEQYF.

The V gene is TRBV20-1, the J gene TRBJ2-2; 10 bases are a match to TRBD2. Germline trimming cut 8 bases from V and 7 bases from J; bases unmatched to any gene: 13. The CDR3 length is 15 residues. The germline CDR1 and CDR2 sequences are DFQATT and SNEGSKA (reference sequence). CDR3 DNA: TGCAGTACTAAGAAACCGGGACTAGCGAGCGGGGAGCTGTTTTTT. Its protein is CSTKKPGLASGELFF.

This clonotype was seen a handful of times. Written as DNA, the CDR3 is TGTGCCAGCAGCCCTCACCCCGGGTCGTCGGGAGGCGAGCAGTACTTC. It specifies CASSPHPGSSGGEQYF. V usage is TRBV7-3 and J usage is TRBJ2-7, with TRBD2 matching 7 bases. CDR1 and CDR2 (germline): SGHTA, FQGTGA. The CDR3 length is 16 residues. The J segment lost 6 bases and the V segment lost 5 bases, leaving 16 bases of the junction unmatched.

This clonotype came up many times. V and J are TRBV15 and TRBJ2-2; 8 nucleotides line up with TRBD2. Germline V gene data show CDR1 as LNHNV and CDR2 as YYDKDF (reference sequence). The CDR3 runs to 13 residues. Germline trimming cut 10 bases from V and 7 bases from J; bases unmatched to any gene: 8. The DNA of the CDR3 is TGTGCCAGTCAGGAGCGGGAGCGCGGGGAGCTGTTTTTT. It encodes CASQERERGELFF.